This T cell receptor beta chain was captured by sequencing in a study of blood T cell repertoires in COVID-19. As for the study in general: Sample material is recorded as cDNA or gDNA derived from T cells, B-cell-depleted T cells, or PBMCs.

TCRdb's table, derived via immunoSEQ multiplex PCR, lists solely in-frame clones and lacks some. The table has 95,000 to 150,000 clones, over 75% seen once. Between the trimmed V and J ends, which lost 6 bases and 3 bases, there was a span of 15 bases. CDR3 size: 14 residues. The germline V gene encodes CDR1 SGHTA and CDR2 FQGNSA. The table lists this clone with a count of one. This TCR derives from a man in his sixties with active or convalescent COVID-19. The rearrangement joins TRBV7-2 to TRBJ2-7; TRBD2 might be the D (7 bases). The sample comprised peripheral blood. The CDR3 DNA reads as TGTGCCAGCAGACCCCTCGGGGGGCTCTACGAGCAGTACTTC. Translation: CASRPLGGLYEQYF.